This section outlines one T cell receptor (beta chain) sequence together with its context. Generated by immunoSEQ multiplex PCR, the TCRdb table keeps only in-frame clones and is missing some. The sample records about 5,400 clones, more than 70% being singletons. The data were obtained in a study of hypomethylating agent response in myelodysplastic syndrome. On the study more broadly: TET2 mutation, the most common, occurred in about 50% of the 11 patients.

Germline-derived CDR1 and CDR2 are SGHRS and YFSETQ. This CDR3 region has 14 residues. After removal of 1 base from V and 1 base from J, the junction contained 1 base not matched to a gene. The chain links TRBV5-1 to TRBJ1-1, with TRBD1 identical over 7 bases. The specimen was bone marrow, collected before or after starting hypomethylating agent treatment for myelodysplastic syndrome (not recorded which). This clonotype originated in a human donor with myelodysplastic syndrome. The chain's CDR3 is CASSLTGENTEAFF. The CDR3 nucleotides are TGCGCCAGCAGCTTGACAGGGGAGAACACTGAAGCTTTCTTT.